This is a list of T cell receptor beta chains from one sample in a study of T-cell reconstitution after alpha-beta-depleted transplantation in children. TCRdb redid the calling of the PCR reads with MiXCR, one entry per CDR3 protein. The data show roughly 100,000 distinct CDR3 sequences, 7% to 10% seen once. This specimen consisted of PBMCs from the stem cell graft donor, obtained from the stem cell graft. The receptors were gathered from a human donor who donated a stem cell graft to a child with congenital amegakaryocytic thrombocytopenia. Both conserved end residues are part of each CDR3. D genes are given only for firm matches. A row's size may be missing; if present it is once, few, many or a size class.

v_call	j_call	d_call	clone_size	cdr3_nt	cdr3_aa
TRBV25-1	TRBJ1-1	NA	many	TGTGCCAGCAGTGAAGAAAAGGGAGTTAACACTGAAGCTTTCTTT	CASSEEKGVNTEAFF
TRBV25-1	TRBJ2-7	NA	many	TGTGCCAGCAGTGACACGGGTTACGAGCAGTACTTC	CASSDTGYEQYF
TRBV6-5	TRBJ2-7	NA	many	TGTGCCAGCAGCTCACGGACTGGGAACGAGCAGTACTTC	CASSSRTGNEQYF
TRBV15	TRBJ2-7	TRBD2	many	TGTGCCACCAGCAGAGAGGAGCGGGAGTCCTACGAGCAGTACTTC	CATSREERESYEQYF
TRBV7-9	TRBJ2-5	NA	many	TGTGCCAGCAGCTTACTCGGAGAGACCCAGTACTTC	CASSLLGETQYF
TRBV20-1	TRBJ2-6	NA	few	TGCAGTGCTACGGGGTGGACAGGGGCCAACGTCCTGACTTTC	CSATGWTGANVLTF
TRBV6-2/TRBV6-3	TRBJ1-1	TRBD1	few	TGTGCCAGCAGACCTCACGCCGGGACAGGGGAGAGGAACACTGAAGCTTTCTTT	CASRPHAGTGERNTEAFF
TRBV11-3	TRBJ2-1	TRBD2	NA	TGTGCCAGCAGCCCGGGGGGTGTTCTCAATGAGCAGTTCTTC	CASSPGGVLNEQFF
TRBV28	TRBJ2-7	NA	many	TGTGCCAGCAGTTTGGTGTCATCGGCCTACGAGCAGTACTTC	CASSLVSSAYEQYF
TRBV20-1	TRBJ2-5	TRBD2	once	TGCAGTGCTACTAGCGGGGGAGGGACCCAGTACTTC	CSATSGGGTQYF
TRBV29-1	TRBJ2-7	TRBD1	many	TGCAGCGTTTTACAGGGGGCGGGTGAGCAGTACTTC	CSVLQGAGEQYF
TRBV5-1	TRBJ2-7	NA	many	TGCGCCAGCAGCTTGGGGCCCCCGGGCTACGAGCAGTACTTC	CASSLGPPGYEQYF